The TCR beta chain under discussion was sequenced for a study of cytomegalovirus exposure and HLA in healthy donors. The ends were cut back, 2 bases at V and 2 bases at J, with 12 bases in the middle. This CDR3 contains 16 residues. Germline V lookup: CDR1 LNHDA, CDR2 SQIVND (reference sequence). PCR involved 60 Vbeta and 13 Jbeta primers. Sequenced by immunoSEQ multiplex PCR; TCRdb stores in-frame clones only, minus some. The sample lists roughly 120,000 clones; approximately 81% were seen once. The receptor was derived from a woman under 30 in good health and CMV-seropositive. The material sequenced was PBMCs. The chain recombines TRBV19 with TRBJ2-2; TRBD1 is a possible D gene (5 bases). The CDR3 region has the DNA TGTGCCAGTAGTATACCAGGGAACGGCAACACCGGGGAGCTGTTTTTT. Its protein is CASSIPGNGNTGELFF.